The clone carrying this TCR beta chain appeared a few times. The antigen is unknown. Template switching supplied a universal primer site; unique molecular identifiers were carried on the cDNA. TCRdb used MiXCR to reprocess the 5' RACE reads, holding one entry per CDR3 protein. The sample has 250,000 or so distinct CDR3 sequences; approximately 8% are singletons. Trimming cost V 5 bases and J 0 bases; bases outside gene matches: 3. The CDR3 runs 17 residues. Germline CDR1 reads KGHDR; CDR2 reads SFDVKD. This sample was included in a study of identical twins. Findings of the study overall: It was possible that invariant MAIT and iNKT cells partly confounded the zero-insertion analyses.

These data also featured in a second study, about yellow fever vaccine responses in identical twins.

The sample taken for sequencing was CD8+ T cells sorted from blood. This TCR came from a young woman in good health. The V call is TRBV24-1, the J call TRBJ2-6; 10 bases line up with TRBD1. The CDR3 sequence: CATSGWTGGSGANVLTF. CDR3 DNA sequence: TGTGCCACCAGTGGTTGGACAGGGGGCTCTGGGGCCAACGTCCTGACTTTC.